These T cell receptor beta chains were read from a single sample in a study of identical twins. TCRdb passed the 5' RACE reads through MiXCR, listing each CDR3 protein once. The table includes around 370,000 distinct CDR3 sequences, approximately 9.1% detected once. Sequenced material: naive T cells sorted from blood. These receptors were collected from a woman aged 45-60 years in good health. Each CDR3 is given with its conserved first and last residue. A D gene is named only where the DNA matches it firmly. Some rows have no size entry. The others give once, few or many, or a class for an expanded clone.

j_call | d_call | clone_size | v_call | cdr3_aa | cdr3_nt
TRBJ1-1 | TRBD1 | many | TRBV10-3 | CAISPGQGDVVMAFF | TGTGCCATCAGTCCGGGACAGGGGGACGTTGTAATGGCTTTCTTT
TRBJ2-2 | TRBD2 | NA | TRBV19 | CASSIGLAGGNTGELFF | TGTGCCAGTAGTATTGGCCTAGCGGGAGGAAACACCGGGGAGCTGTTTTTT
TRBJ1-3 | NA | many | TRBV5-1 | CASSLVPSSGNTIYF | TGCGCCAGCAGCTTGGTGCCATCCTCTGGAAACACCATATATTTT
TRBJ2-5 | TRBD2 | few | TRBV3-1 | CASSQGVAGDETQYF | TGTGCCAGCAGCCAAGGGGTAGCGGGAGACGAGACCCAGTACTTC
TRBJ2-2 | NA | many | TRBV15 | CATSRVLGLTKTGELFF | TGTGCCACCAGCAGAGTCCTAGGGTTAACGAAAACCGGGGAGCTGTTTTTT
TRBJ1-1 | NA | few | TRBV28 | CASSSQGRGGTEAFF | TGTGCCAGCAGTTCGCAGGGGCGCGGTGGCACTGAAGCTTTCTTT
TRBJ2-3 | TRBD2 | many | TRBV27 | CASSLYMPSGPTDTQYF | TGTGCCAGCAGTTTATACATGCCTAGCGGGCCCACAGATACGCAGTATTTT
TRBJ2-1 | TRBD2 | few | TRBV6-4 | CASSDSAGGYNEQFF | TGTGCCAGCAGTGACTCGGCGGGAGGATACAATGAGCAGTTCTTC
TRBJ2-5 | TRBD1 | NA | TRBV7-9 | CAITDGTGEETQYF | TGTGCCATCACCGACGGGACAGGGGAAGAGACCCAGTACTTC
TRBJ1-1 | NA | NA | TRBV19 | CASSIVRMVNTEAFF | TGTGCCAGTAGTATAGTGCGGATGGTGAACACTGAAGCTTTCTTT
TRBJ2-2 | TRBD1 | many | TRBV28 | CASGGQLNTGELFF | TGTGCCAGCGGGGGACAGCTGAACACCGGGGAGCTGTTTTTT
TRBJ2-1 | NA | NA | TRBV5-5 | CASSLFGEQFF | TGTGCCAGCAGCTTATTCGGTGAGCAGTTCTTC
TRBJ2-5 | TRBD2 | few | TRBV6-2/TRBV6-3 | CASSLGAGVEETQYF | TGTGCCAGCAGTTTGGGAGCGGGAGTTGAGGAGACCCAGTACTTC
TRBJ1-2 | NA | NA | TRBV9 | CASSPGKGPHAF | TGTGCCAGCAGCCCAGGAAAGGGACCTCACGCCTTC
TRBJ1-1 | NA | many | TRBV28 | CASTSGGRTEAFF | TGTGCCAGCACCTCTGGGGGACGCACTGAAGCTTTCTTT
TRBJ2-4 | NA | many | TRBV29-1 | CSVSLQVTNIQYF | TGCAGCGTAAGTCTCCAGGTGACAAACATTCAGTACTTC
TRBJ2-1 | NA | few | TRBV7-3 | CASSGTPQNEQFF | TGTGCCAGCAGCGGGACTCCCCAAAATGAGCAGTTCTTC
TRBJ2-1 | NA | NA | TRBV12-3/TRBV12-4 | CASSYFTNEQFF | TGTGCCAGCAGTTATTTTACCAATGAGCAGTTCTTC
TRBJ1-5 | NA | NA | TRBV29-1 | CSVLDGHLNQPQHF | TGCAGCGTCCTCGACGGGCACCTTAATCAGCCCCAGCATTTT
TRBJ2-1 | TRBD2 | many | TRBV29-1 | CSPYQRDPLNEQFF | TGCAGCCCGTACCAGCGGGACCCCCTCAATGAGCAGTTCTTC
TRBJ2-3 | NA | few | TRBV9 | CASSVGNTQYF | TGTGCCAGCAGCGTAGGGAATACGCAGTATTTT
TRBJ1-6 | TRBD1 | NA | TRBV5-1 | CASSLGQTGAPDSPLHF | TGCGCCAGCAGCTTGGGGCAGACAGGGGCCCCTGATTCACCCCTCCACTTT
TRBJ1-6 | NA | few | TRBV2 | CASSEDTGSSYNSPLHF | TGTGCCAGCAGTGAGGATACAGGGAGCTCCTATAATTCACCCCTCCACTTT
TRBJ1-1 | NA | NA | TRBV10-2 | CASSESLGPGGGTEAFF | TGCGCCAGCAGTGAATCCCTCGGGCCGGGCGGGGGCACTGAAGCTTTCTTT
TRBJ2-1 | TRBD2 | many | TRBV29-1 | CSVEMLAGSEQFF | TGCAGCGTTGAAATGCTAGCGGGTAGTGAGCAGTTCTTC